This T cell receptor (beta chain) was retrieved from a study of CD8+CD57+ T cells in acquired aplastic anemia. Study summary: The DNA of sorted CD4+ and CD8+ cells averaged approximately 2.9 ug.

Trimming left V 1 base short and J 7 bases short, with 17 bases between. The CDR3 loop spans 15 amino acids. Germline assignment: CDR1 LGHNA and CDR2 YNFKEQ. Genomic DNA templated the TCR beta VDJ and CDR3 profiling. In TCRdb, the reads were re-called with MiXCR into one record per CDR3 protein. Here the sample spans approximately 180,000 distinct CDR3 sequences, around 48% being singletons. A remark on this clonotype: A much larger clone differs from this one at a single base, so this may be a read error.

It was patients with CD8+CD57+ cell expansion by flow cytometry who were chosen for sequencing. Among the patients, none had received any therapy at the time of blood sampling. The rearrangement joins TRBV4-2 to TRBJ2-7; tentatively, D is TRBD2 (7 bases). The sequence was collected from a human donor with aplastic anemia. The sequencing sample was made of sorted CD4+, CD8+, or CD8+CD57+ T cells (not recorded which) from PBMCs. The CDR3: CASSQVRGAVNEQYF. CDR3 in DNA: TGTGCCAGCAGCCAAGTTCGGGGGGCGGTCAATGAGCAGTACTTC.